What follows is one T cell receptor beta chain and its context. What it binds is not known. This sample is part of a study of Ad26.COV2.S vaccination and SARS-CoV-2 variants. General study findings and limits: Placebo and vaccine recipients had non-spike TCR breadth that was similar. Spike-specific responses of CD8+ and CD4+ T cells were reported to display substantial breadth after vaccination.

Sample treatment: roughly 19 received Ad26.COV2.S at low or high dose, single or two shots; five or six received placebo; per-sample allocation not given. At day 63 after the first vaccine or placebo injection, samples were drawn. The donor was a Boston adult aged 18-55 years. CDR3 length: 15 residues. The ends were cut back, 2 bases at V and 4 bases at J, with 15 bases in the middle. Germline V gene sequence: CDR1 MGHRA, CDR2 YSYEKL. Assay used: immunoSEQ multiplex PCR; TCRdb lists only in-frame clones, some missing. This sample yields 300,000 to 400,000 clones, of which around 84% are seen a single time; around 3.3% belongs to the top ten.

This sequence joins TRBV4-1 and TRBJ2-7; weak D call: TRBD2 (6 bases). This receptor was obtained from a person between 18 and 65 years old who received the Ad26.COV2.S COVID-19 vaccine or a placebo. The sequencing here drew on peripheral blood, taken in a trial of Ad26.COV2.S vaccine versus placebo. CDR3 protein: CASSQRGGTPYEQYF. The CDR3 DNA sequence: TGCGCCAGCAGCCAAAGGGGAGGTACACCGTACGAGCAGTACTTC.